This entry lists 31 T cell receptor beta chains sequenced from one sample in a study of cytomegalovirus exposure and HLA in healthy donors. The study ran its PCR with 60 Vbeta and 13 Jbeta primers. Only in-frame clones appear in the TCRdb table, and some are missing; sequencing was by immunoSEQ multiplex PCR. The data contain about 95,000 clones, about three quarters of them singletons. Source material: PBMCs. The receptors originated from a woman between 50 and 59 years old in good health and CMV-seropositive.

This chain connects TRBV11-2 to TRBJ1-1; TRBD1 matches at 9 bases. With V trimmed by 1 base and J by 5 bases, 8 bases remained unmatched. Per the germline V gene, CDR1 is SGHAT and CDR2 is FQNNGV. This CDR3 has 16 residues. DNA of the CDR3: TGTGCCAGCAGCTTAGGTACAGGGGGCGCGAGAACTGAAGCTTTCTTT. It encodes CASSLGTGGARTEAFF. The full variable domain, its missing parts supplied by reference TRBV11-2 and TRBJ1-1, is EAGVAQSPRYKIIEKRQSVAFWCNPISGHATLYWYQQILGQGPKLLIQFQNNGVVDDSQLPKDRFSAERLKGVDSTLKIQPAKLEDSAVYLCASSLGTGGARTEAFFGQGTRLTVV.

The chain recombines TRBV6-6 with TRBJ1-4, with 7 bases fitting TRBD1. CDR1 and CDR2 (germline): MNHNY, SVGAGI (reference sequence). V shed 5 bases, J shed 5 bases, and the junction held 11 bases outside the gene matches. The CDR3 has 16 residues. CDR3 DNA: TGTGCCAGCAGTACCCGCAGGGGACAGCCCAATGAAAAACTGTTTTTT. Translation: CASSTRRGQPNEKLFF.

This chain connects TRBV9 to TRBJ1-1, with 9 nucleotides matching TRBD1. This CDR3 spans 15 amino acids. V trimming: 2 bases; J trimming: 5 bases; junction bases outside the gene matches: 7. Germline CDR1 and CDR2: SGDLS and YYNGEE. Here the CDR3 reads CASSVGQGPGTEAFF. The CDR3 DNA reads TGTGCCAGCAGCGTGGGACAGGGCCCAGGGACTGAAGCTTTCTTT.

This clone was counted only a few times. This chain links TRBV10-1 with TRBJ2-3; 8 bases match TRBD1. Germline CDR1 is WNHNN and CDR2 is SYGVQD (reference sequence). The CDR3 length is 16 residues. Trimming removed 2 bases from V and 2 bases from J; junction bases left unmatched: 6. The CDR3 nucleotides are TGCGCCAGCAGTGAGGCCGACAGGGGACACACAGATACGCAGTATTTT. Protein: CASSEADRGHTDTQYF.

The V call is TRBV7-9, the J call TRBJ2-7; 8 bases fit TRBD1. V lost 4 bases to trimming and J lost 6 bases; unmatched junction nucleotides: 5. The germline V gene encodes CDR1 SEHNR and CDR2 FQNEAQ (reference sequence). The length of the CDR3 is 13 residues. The CDR3, as DNA: TGTGCCAGCAGCTCGACCGGACAGGGCGAGCAGTACTTC. This translates into CASSSTGQGEQYF.

This clone was detected only a few times. This sequence joins TRBV28 and TRBJ2-5, with D unresolved. Germline-derived CDR1 and CDR2 are MDHEN and SYDVKM. The V gene lost 7 bases and the J gene lost 0 bases, with 18 bases spanning the gap. The CDR3 consists of 16 residues. The CDR3 reads CASIPHVGLNQETQYF. The CDR3 bases are TGTGCCAGCATCCCGCATGTTGGCTTGAACCAAGAGACCCAGTACTTC.

This clone was counted only a few times. This chain links TRBV10-2 with TRBJ1-4, with 8 bases fitting TRBD1. This CDR3 is built from 14 residues. V lost 6 bases, J lost 8 bases, and 8 bases stayed unmatched. Germline CDR1 WSHSY, CDR2 SAAADI. The CDR3 DNA follows: TGCGCCAGCAGAGAACAGGGGGGAGGCGAAAAACTGTTTTTT. Translation: CASREQGGGEKLFF.

The rearrangement joins TRBV5-3 to TRBJ2-5; 7 bases align to TRBD1. TRBV5-3 is sorted into the ORF group, with uncertain function. V was clipped by 4 bases and J by 5 bases; unmatched bases: 8. The CDR3 is made up of 14 amino acids. The CDR3 DNA is TGTGCCAGAAGCAGACGACAGGGTGGGGAGACCCAGTACTTC. Protein: CARSRRQGGETQYF.

The chain carries TRBV7-9 and TRBJ2-5, with 9 bases aligning to TRBD2. The DNA matches TRBJ2-7 better at its end, which makes the J call doubtful. The CDR3 length is 13 residues. The germline V gene has CDR1 SEHNR and CDR2 FQNEAQ (reference sequence). The CDR3: CASSSGRIYEQYF. CDR3 bases: TGTGCCAGCAGTAGCGGGAGAATCTACGAGCAGTACTTC.

This clone came up a few times. The chain carries TRBV28 and TRBJ2-3, with D possibly TRBD2 on 5 matching bases. CDR3 length equals 14 residues. Trimming shortened V by 6 bases and J by 8 bases, and 18 bases separated the two germline ends. Looked up from germline, CDR1 is MDHEN and CDR2 is SYDVKM. CDR3 in DNA: TGTGCCAGCAGGATTCGTGGAGGTATCTTTACGCAGTATTTT. Encoded protein: CASRIRGGIFTQYF.

The genes are TRBV4-1 and TRBJ1-4; 10 bases agree with TRBD1. Trimming cost V 3 bases and J 1 base; bases outside gene matches: 8. The CDR3 has 18 residues. Germline assignment: CDR1 MGHRA and CDR2 YSYEKL. CDR3 nucleotides: TGCGCCAGCAGCCACCCAGGGGACAGGGGTAAAACTAATGAAAAACTGTTTTTT. Encoded protein: CASSHPGDRGKTNEKLFF.

This clone was counted a few times. This sequence joins TRBV19 and TRBJ2-5; 9 nucleotides match TRBD2. The CDR3 contains 14 residues. The germline gives CDR1 LNHDA, CDR2 SQIVND (reference sequence). J was trimmed by 5 bases and V by 7 bases; bases with no gene match: 8. The DNA of the CDR3 is TGTGCCAGTAATGGCGGGAGGGCCGTTGAGACCCAGTACTTC. It is translated as CASNGGRAVETQYF.

V gene TRBV5-4 combines with J gene TRBJ2-3, with a tentative D call TRBD1 (6 bases). Germline loops: CDR1 SGHNT, CDR2 YYREEE (reference sequence). The CDR3 has 16 residues. V was trimmed by 8 bases and J by 4 bases, leaving 23 bases between them. CDR3 DNA: TGTGCCAGTCGTCGGTCAGGGGACAACAGAGCAGATACGCAGTATTTT. Translation gives CASRRSGDNRADTQYF.

The chain is built from TRBV20-1 and TRBJ2-7, with D perhaps matching TRBD2 (5 bases). The CDR3 runs 11 residues. Germline CDR1 is DFQATT and CDR2 is SNEGSKA (reference sequence). Between the trimmed V and J ends, which lost 6 bases and 3 bases, there was a span of 9 bases. CDR3 bases: TGCAGTGCAGTCGCGGGCTACGAGCAGTACTTC. Its protein is CSAVAGYEQYF.

In its sample, this clone is medium-sized. This chain links TRBV11-3 with TRBJ2-1; 9 bases agree with TRBD1. Germline CDR1 SGHNT, CDR2 YENEEA. After removal of 3 bases from V and 7 bases from J, the junction contained 4 bases not matched to a gene. The CDR3 consists of 14 residues. The chain's CDR3 is CASSFRDRVNEQFF. As DNA, the CDR3 is TGTGCCAGCAGCTTCCGGGACAGGGTGAATGAGCAGTTCTTC.

The rearrangement joins TRBV5-1 to TRBJ2-3; 8 bases map to TRBD2. The CDR3 is 15 residues long. Germline V gene sequence: CDR1 SGHRS, CDR2 YFSETQ. With 0 bases clipped from V and 6 bases from J, the junction kept 6 bases outside the gene matches. The CDR3 DNA reads as TGCGCCAGCAGCTTGGGTCTAGCGGGTGTGGATACGCAGTATTTT. It codes for CASSLGLAGVDTQYF.

The V and J genes are TRBV5-1 and TRBJ1-4; 8 nucleotides align to TRBD1. Germline V lookup: CDR1 SGHRS, CDR2 YFSETQ. Trimming cost V 4 bases and J 2 bases; bases outside gene matches: 4. The CDR3 has 15 amino acids. The CDR3 nucleotides are TGCGCCAGCAGCGCTCGGACAGGGACTAATGAAAAACTGTTTTTT. As protein: CASSARTGTNEKLFF.

This clone was recorded only once. The rearrangement joins TRBV28 to TRBJ2-2, with 14 bases lining up with TRBD2. CDR1 and CDR2 (germline): MDHEN, SYDVKM. Trimming at V came to 11 bases and at J to 6 bases, leaving 5 bases not matched to a gene. This CDR3 spans 14 amino acids. The CDR3 here is CAGGLAGEAGELFF. The CDR3 DNA follows: TGTGCCGGGGGACTAGCGGGAGAGGCCGGGGAGCTGTTTTTT.

The table lists this clone with a few counts. An end of the junction differs from the germline gene, which may be a read error. The chain is built from TRBV7-2 and TRBJ2-7, with 16 nucleotides matching TRBD2. CDR1 SGHTA and CDR2 FQGNSA come from the germline V gene. The CDR3 covers 19 residues. This CDR3 reads CASSHPGLAGGQNKDEQYF. Written as DNA, the CDR3 is TGCGCCAGCAGCCATCCGGGACTAGCGGGAGGGCAAAATAAGGACGAGCAGTACTTC.

This clone was observed a handful of times. This rearrangement joins TRBV6-4 to TRBJ2-3; 11 bases match TRBD2. CDR1 is MRHNA, CDR2 SNTAGT, per germline. The CDR3 has 19 residues. V shed 3 bases, J shed 4 bases, and the junction held 15 bases outside the gene matches. CDR3 nucleotides: TGTGCCAGCAGTGAAGGTTCGCTGACTAGCGGGATTGTTCCAGATACGCAGTATTTT. This translates into CASSEGSLTSGIVPDTQYF.

The chain is built from TRBV5-1 and TRBJ2-7, with D possibly being TRBD1 (6 bases). With 3 bases removed from V and 1 base from J, the gap between germline ends came to 17 bases. Per germline, CDR1 SGHRS and CDR2 YFSETQ. The CDR3 is 16 amino acids. CDR3 amino acids: CASSSVDRTSSYEQYF. CDR3 DNA: TGCGCCAGCAGCTCTGTTGACAGGACCAGTTCCTACGAGCAGTACTTC.

The V gene is TRBV28, the J gene TRBJ2-1; D remains unclear. CDR3 length: 14 amino acids. Trimming took 6 bases from V and 3 from J, leaving 12 bases between them. The germline V gene has CDR1 MDHEN and CDR2 SYDVKM. In DNA form, the CDR3 reads TGTGCCAGCAGGGGCGCCGCAGACTACAATGAGCAGTTCTTC. It translates to CASRGAADYNEQFF. Based on the CDR3 plus reference TRBV28 and TRBJ2-1, the full variable domain is DVKVTQSSRYLVKRTGEKVFLECVQDMDHENMFWYRQDPGLGLRLIYFSYDVKMKEKGDIPEGYSVSREKKERFSLILESASTNQTSMYLCASRGAADYNEQFFGPGTRLTVL.

The V and J genes are TRBV9 and TRBJ1-3; D is undetermined. Trimming took off 0 bases at V and 5 bases at J, with 9 bases between the two ends. This CDR3 spans 14 amino acids. Germline CDR1 reads SGDLS; CDR2 reads YYNGEE. The CDR3 sequence is CASSVADDRNTIYF. The CDR3 DNA sequence: TGTGCCAGCAGCGTAGCCGACGACAGAAACACCATATATTTT.

The CDR3 sequence: CASRRTGVETQYF. The CDR3 DNA reads TGTGCCAGCAGGCGTACAGGGGTTGAGACCCAGTACTTC. This chain joins TRBV25-1 and TRBJ2-5; the match to TRBD1 covers 7 bases. With V trimmed by 6 bases and J by 5 bases, 6 bases remained unmatched. The CDR3 consists of 13 residues. Germline CDR1 is MGHDK and CDR2 is SYGVNS.

The gene calls are TRBV4-1 and TRBJ2-3; TRBD2 matches at 12 bases. CDR3 length: 17 residues. Looked up from germline, CDR1 is MGHRA and CDR2 is YSYEKL. V shed 2 bases, J shed 8 bases, and the junction held 11 bases outside the gene matches. CDR3 loop: CASSQTTSGSIMGTQYF. For the CDR3, the DNA is TGCGCCAGCAGCCAAACGACTAGCGGGAGTATCATGGGTACGCAGTATTTT.

This clone was observed a few times. The chain carries TRBV7-2 and TRBJ2-2, with D tentatively TRBD2 (6 bases). The V gene lost 6 bases and the J gene lost 1 base, with 12 bases spanning the gap. This CDR3 is 15 amino acids long. Germline V lookup: CDR1 SGHTA, CDR2 FQGNSA. CDR3 bases: TGTGCCAGCAGTGGAGGGAGAGGGAACACCGGGGAGCTGTTTTTT. It codes for CASSGGRGNTGELFF.

V and J are TRBV7-3 and TRBJ2-2; D remains ambiguous. The CDR3 is 13 amino acids. The V end lost 5 bases, the J end lost 6 bases, and 10 bases lay between the germline ends. Germline V gene lookup returns CDR1 SGHTA and CDR2 FQGTGA. The CDR3 is CASSASRAGELFF. In DNA, the CDR3 is TGTGCCAGCAGCGCGTCTCGGGCCGGGGAGCTGTTTTTT.

This clone was seen just once. This rearrangement joins TRBV5-1 to TRBJ2-3; D ambiguous. V was cut by 2 bases and J by 2 bases, with 9 bases left in between. Germline CDR1 is SGHRS and CDR2 is YFSETQ. The CDR3 is made up of 14 amino acids. In nucleotides, the CDR3 is TGCGCCAGCAGCTTCCAGCGACTCACAGATACGCAGTATTTT. It encodes CASSFQRLTDTQYF.

The J gene is TRBJ2-7, the V gene TRBV11-2, with 13 bases matching TRBD2. CDR1 is SGHAT, CDR2 FQNNGV, per germline. CDR3 size: 14 residues. The ends lost 5 bases at V and 5 bases at J; junction bases unmatched: 3. The CDR3 coding sequence is TGTGCCAGCAGCCCCGGACTAGCGGGAGACGAGCAGTACTTC. This sequence encodes CASSPGLAGDEQYF.

The chain carries TRBV4-2 and TRBJ1-4, with TRBD1 identical over 7 bases. Germline V CDR1 and CDR2: LGHNA, YNFKEQ. There are 17 residues in the CDR3. Losses at the gene ends were 4 bases for V and 2 bases for J; bases not matched to a gene: 10. Here the CDR3 DNA reads TGTGCCAGCAGCCGAAGGTCCCAGGGGGGTACTAATGAAAAACTGTTTTTT. Translation gives CASSRRSQGGTNEKLFF.

A remark on this clone: One junction end does not reproduce the germline sequence, and a read error may be involved. The rearrangement links TRBV9 to TRBJ2-5, with 7 nucleotides matching TRBD1. This CDR3 contains 14 residues. Per the germline V gene, CDR1 is SGDLS and CDR2 is YYNGEE. The CDR3 reads CASSVVAGGEAQYF. Here the CDR3 DNA reads TGTGCCAGCAGCGTAGTAGCAGGGGGAGAGGCCCAGTACTTC.